These 2 T cell receptor beta chains came from one sample sequenced in a study of T cells after yellow fever vaccination. TCRdb processed the 5' RACE reads anew with MiXCR; each CDR3 protein has one entry. The table lists approximately 600,000 distinct CDR3 sequences, roughly 12% of them singletons. The input for sequencing was PBMCs, taken on the day of the yellow fever booster vaccination. These receptor sequences come from a man aged 25 to 40 who received the YFV17D yellow fever vaccine.

This clonotype was counted many times. The germline gene is not matched at one end of the junction; a read error may be the cause. This chain's CDR3 is CASSLVNEQFF. For the CDR3, the DNA is TGTGCCAGCAGCTTAGTCAATGAGCAGTTCTTC. The rearrangement joins TRBV12-3 or TRBV12-4 to TRBJ2-1; the D is unclear. CDR3 length: 11 amino acids.

This clonotype was detected only a few times. The rearrangement uses TRBV4-1 and TRBJ2-1; D might be TRBD2 (6 bases). The CDR3 totals 17 residues. V was clipped by 0 bases and J by 6 bases, with 18 bases between them. Per germline, CDR1 MGHRA and CDR2 YSYEKL. In DNA form, the CDR3 reads TGCGCCAGCAGCCAAGAGGGGGGTGGATACGCGCGCAATGAGCAGTTCTTC. Translation: CASSQEGGGYARNEQFF.